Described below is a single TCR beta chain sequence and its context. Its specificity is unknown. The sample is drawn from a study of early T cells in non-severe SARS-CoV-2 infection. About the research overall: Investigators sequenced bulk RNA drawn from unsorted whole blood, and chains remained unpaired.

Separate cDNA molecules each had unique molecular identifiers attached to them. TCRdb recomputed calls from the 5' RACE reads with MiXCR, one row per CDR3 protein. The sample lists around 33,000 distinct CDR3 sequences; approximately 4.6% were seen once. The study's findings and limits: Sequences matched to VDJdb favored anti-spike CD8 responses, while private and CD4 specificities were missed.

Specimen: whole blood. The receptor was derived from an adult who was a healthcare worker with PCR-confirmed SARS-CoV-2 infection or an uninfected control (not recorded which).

As DNA, the CDR3 is TGTGCCAGCAGTCCCCGCCTAACTAATGAAAAACTGTTTTTT. This gives the protein CASSPRLTNEKLFF. The chain carries TRBV12-3 or TRBV12-4 and TRBJ1-4, with D unclear. Deletions cut 5 bases from V and 1 base from J, with 8 bases between. The CDR3 is made up of 14 amino acids.